This T cell receptor beta chain came from a study of CD8 T cells in ankylosing spondylitis. With regard to this clonotype: The antigen is undetermined.

Study results and caveats: A TCR beta motif made of fewer than ten highly homologous variants seemed typical of ankylosing spondylitis blood. Significant enrichment of disease-linked clones was reported in matched ankylosing spondylitis synovial fluid. Clones that were linked to disease were CD8+ and were relatively rare in peripheral blood.

For TCR beta, libraries came from quantitative 5'-RACE with molecular barcodes. MiXCR, applied by TCRdb to the 5' RACE reads, yields one record per CDR3 protein. The sample includes some 450,000 distinct CDR3 sequences, under 20% of them seen just once. From germline, CDR1 is SGHTA and CDR2 FQGNSA. This CDR3 contains 15 residues. Deletions cut 1 base from V and 5 bases from J, with 13 bases between. The sequence came from a male donor with ankylosing spondylitis. The genes are TRBV7-2 and TRBJ2-3; a weak D match, TRBD2 (7 bases). Sequencing was done on a sample of blood, either unsorted or a sorted T cell fraction (not recorded which). Here the CDR3 DNA reads TGTGCCAGCAGCTTAGTGCGGGGGCGGATAGATACGCAGTATTTT. The encoded protein is CASSLVRGRIDTQYF.